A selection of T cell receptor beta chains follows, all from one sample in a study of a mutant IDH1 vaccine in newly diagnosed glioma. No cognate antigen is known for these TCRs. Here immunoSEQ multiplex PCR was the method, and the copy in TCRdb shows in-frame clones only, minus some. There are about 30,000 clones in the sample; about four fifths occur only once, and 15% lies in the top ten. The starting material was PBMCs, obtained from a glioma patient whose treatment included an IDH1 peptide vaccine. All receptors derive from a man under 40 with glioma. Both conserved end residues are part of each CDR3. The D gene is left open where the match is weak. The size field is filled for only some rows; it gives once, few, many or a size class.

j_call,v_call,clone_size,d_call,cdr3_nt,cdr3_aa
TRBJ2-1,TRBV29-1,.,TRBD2,TGCAGCGCAGGGACTAGCGGGACTGGTAATGAGCAGTTCTTC,CSAGTSGTGNEQFF
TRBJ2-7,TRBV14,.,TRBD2,TGTGCCAGCAGCCCCCGGGTTAGCGGGACCTACGAGCAGTACTTC,CASSPRVSGTYEQYF
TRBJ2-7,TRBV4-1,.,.,TGCGCCAGCAGCCAAGATACGAGGAACGAGCAGTACTTC,CASSQDTRNEQYF
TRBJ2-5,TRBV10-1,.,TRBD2,TGCGCCAGCAGTCAACTAGCGGGAGGCCACCAAGAGACCCAGTACTTC,CASSQLAGGHQETQYF
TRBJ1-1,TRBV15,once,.,TGTGCCACCAGCAGCATCAGGGATAAGAAAGCTTTCTTT,CATSSIRDKKAFF
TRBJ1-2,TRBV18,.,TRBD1,TGTGCCAGCTCACCCCAATGGGGACAGGGAAATATCTATGGCTACACCTTC,CASSPQWGQGNIYGYTF
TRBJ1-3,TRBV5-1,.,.,TGCGCCAGCTCCGCCGGGTTTAGCTCTGGAAACACCATATATTTT,CASSAGFSSGNTIYF
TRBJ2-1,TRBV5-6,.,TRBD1,TGTGCCAGCAGACAGGGGGCCGGAGAAGAGCAGTTCTTC,CASRQGAGEEQFF
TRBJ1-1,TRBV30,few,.,TGTGCCTGGAGCTCCAAGGGCACTGAAGCTTTCTTT,CAWSSKGTEAFF
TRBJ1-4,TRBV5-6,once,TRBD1,TGTGCCAGCAGCTTCGGACAGGGAGGAGAAAAACTGTTTTTT,CASSFGQGGEKLFF
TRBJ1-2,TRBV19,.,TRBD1,TGTGCCAGTAGTCCACTAGGGGGCGCGGGGGGCTACACCTTC,CASSPLGGAGGYTF
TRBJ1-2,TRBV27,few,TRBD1,TGTGCCAGCAGTTTAAAGGGACAGGGATCTAACTATGGCTACACCTTC,CASSLKGQGSNYGYTF
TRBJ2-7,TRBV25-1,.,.,TGTGCCAGCAGTGAATGGGGTTCGACAGCCTACGAGCAGTACTTC,CASSEWGSTAYEQYF
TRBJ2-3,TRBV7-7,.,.,TGTGCCAGCAGTGCTTGGCAGGCCACAGATACGCAGTATTTT,CASSAWQATDTQYF
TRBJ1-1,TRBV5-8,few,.,TGTGCCAGCAGCTTGGGAGTAGCATTGAACACTGAAGCTTTCTTT,CASSLGVALNTEAFF
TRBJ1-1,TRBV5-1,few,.,TGCGCCAGCAGATCTACAGGGTCTGTGAACACTGAAGCTTTCTTT,CASRSTGSVNTEAFF
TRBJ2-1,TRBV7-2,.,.,TGTGCCAGCAGCTTAGAGGGACCCTTAACTCACAATGAGCAGTTCTTC,CASSLEGPLTHNEQFF
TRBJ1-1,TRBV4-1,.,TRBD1,TGCGCCAGCACCCGATGGGGGACAGCAGAAGCTTTCTTT,CASTRWGTAEAFF
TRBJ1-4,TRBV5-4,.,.,TGTGCCAGCAGCCCGGTAGGAGGCGATGAAAAACTGTTTTTT,CASSPVGGDEKLFF
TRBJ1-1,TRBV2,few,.,TGTGCCAGCACGGGTTTCACTGAAGCTTTCTTT,CASTGFTEAFF
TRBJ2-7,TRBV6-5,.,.,TGTGCCAGCAGACGAGGGACGCCAAGCTCCTACGAGCAGTACTTC,CASRRGTPSSYEQYF
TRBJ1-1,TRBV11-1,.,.,TGTGCCAGCAGCTTAAGGGGGAACACTGAAGCTTTCTTT,CASSLRGNTEAFF
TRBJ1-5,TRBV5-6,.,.,TGTGCCAGCAGCTTGTTACGAACGAATCAGCCCCAGCATTTT,CASSLLRTNQPQHF
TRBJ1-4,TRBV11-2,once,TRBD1,TGTGCCAGCAGCTTAGATGGAACAGGGGTTAATGAAAAACTGTTTTTT,CASSLDGTGVNEKLFF
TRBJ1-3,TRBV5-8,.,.,TGTGCCAGCAGCTTGAGGGCCTCTGGAAACACCATATATTTT,CASSLRASGNTIYF
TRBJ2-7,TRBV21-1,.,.,TGTGCCAGCAGCAAAGGCTTTAGACGGTACGAGCAGTACTTC,CASSKGFRRYEQYF
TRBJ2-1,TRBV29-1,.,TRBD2,TGCAGCGTTCTACTAGCGGGGCACAATGAGCAGTTCTTC,CSVLLAGHNEQFF
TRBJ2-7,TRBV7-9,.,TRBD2,TGTGCCAGCCCCCCCGGCGGGAGCTACCACGAGCAGTACTTC,CASPPGGSYHEQYF
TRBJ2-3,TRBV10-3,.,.,TGTGCCACAGCAGTTCCGAGCACAGATACGCAGTATTTT,CATAVPSTDTQYF
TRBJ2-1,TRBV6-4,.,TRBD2,TGTGCCAGCAGCACGGGACTAGCGGATTACAATGAGCAGTTCTTC,CASSTGLADYNEQFF
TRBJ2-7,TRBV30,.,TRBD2,TGTGCCTGGAGTCGGCTAGCGGGTAGTTACGAGCAGTACTTC,CAWSRLAGSYEQYF